This paragraph covers one T cell receptor (beta chain) sequence. These data come from a study of cytomegalovirus exposure and HLA in healthy donors. Vbeta (60) and Jbeta (13) primers were used in the PCR. Sequenced by immunoSEQ multiplex PCR; TCRdb stores in-frame clones only, minus some. The table shows roughly 98,000 clones, with 70% to 80% occurring only once. CDR3 size: 14 residues. Germline V gene lookup returns CDR1 MNHEY and CDR2 SVGAGI. V was clipped by 6 bases and J by 7 bases, with 16 bases between them. Healthy bone marrow donors formed the donor group. The gene calls are TRBV6-5 and TRBJ1-3, with D possibly being TRBD1 (6 bases). The clonotype was recovered from a man between 18 and 29 years old in good health and CMV-seropositive. The sample consisted of PBMCs. This CDR3 is CASSPTGPRNTIYF. CDR3 bases: TGTGCCAGCAGCCCAACAGGGCCTCGGAACACCATATATTTT.